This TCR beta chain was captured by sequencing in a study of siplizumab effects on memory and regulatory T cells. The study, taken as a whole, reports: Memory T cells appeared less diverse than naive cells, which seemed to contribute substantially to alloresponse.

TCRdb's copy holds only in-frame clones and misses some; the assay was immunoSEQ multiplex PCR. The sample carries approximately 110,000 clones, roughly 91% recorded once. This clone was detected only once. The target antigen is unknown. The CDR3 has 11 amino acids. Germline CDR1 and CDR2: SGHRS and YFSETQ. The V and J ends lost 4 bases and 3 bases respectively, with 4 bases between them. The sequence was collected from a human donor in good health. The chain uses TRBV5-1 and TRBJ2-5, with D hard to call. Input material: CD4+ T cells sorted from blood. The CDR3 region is CASSKEETQYF. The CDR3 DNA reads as TGCGCCAGCAGCAAGGAAGAGACCCAGTACTTC.